The entry that follows covers one T cell receptor (beta chain) sequence. The target antigen is unknown. The data belong to a study of T-cell reconstitution after alpha-beta-depleted transplantation in children. Study outcomes and limitations: One year after transplant, T-cell counts and diversity came mostly from newly produced T cells.

This CDR3 spans 13 amino acids. CDR1 is SGHAT and CDR2 is FQNNGV in the germline V gene. The ends were cut back, 3 bases at V and 6 bases at J, with 11 bases in the middle. Unique molecular identifiers were used in preparing the TCRbeta library. TCRdb ran MiXCR on the PCR reads and lists one entry per CDR3 protein. The table lists about 200,000 distinct CDR3 sequences, about 6% of them singletons. The sample in question was PBMCs, obtained before TCRalphabeta/CD19-depleted stem cell transplant. This receptor was identified in a girl under three years old with combined immunodeficiency, due to receive a stem cell transplant. The rearrangement links TRBV11-2 to TRBJ1-2; D not certain. The CDR3 here is CASSFSPTDGYTF. The CDR3 region has the DNA TGTGCCAGCAGCTTTTCCCCGACGGATGGCTACACCTTC.